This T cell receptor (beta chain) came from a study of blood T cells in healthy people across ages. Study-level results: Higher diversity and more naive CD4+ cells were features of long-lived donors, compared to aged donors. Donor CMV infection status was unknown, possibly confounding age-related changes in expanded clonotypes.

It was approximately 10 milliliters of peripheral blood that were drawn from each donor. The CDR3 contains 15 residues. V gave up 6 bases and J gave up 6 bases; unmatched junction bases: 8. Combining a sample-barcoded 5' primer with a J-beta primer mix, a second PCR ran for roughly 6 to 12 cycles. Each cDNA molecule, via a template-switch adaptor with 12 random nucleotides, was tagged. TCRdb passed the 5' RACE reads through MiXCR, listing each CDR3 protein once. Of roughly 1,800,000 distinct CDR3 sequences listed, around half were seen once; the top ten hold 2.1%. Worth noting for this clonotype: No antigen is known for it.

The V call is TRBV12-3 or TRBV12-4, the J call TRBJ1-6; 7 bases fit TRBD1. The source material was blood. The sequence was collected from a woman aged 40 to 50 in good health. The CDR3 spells CASSYRGASNSPLHF. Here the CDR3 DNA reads TGTGCCAGCAGCTACAGGGGCGCTAGTAATTCACCCCTCCACTTT.